This TCR beta chain was recorded in a study of identical twins. Study-level findings and limits: Potential partial confounding of zero-insertion analyses by invariant MAIT and iNKT cells was noted.

Note on this clonotype: Its target is unknown.

A universal primer binding site was introduced by template switching. The final cDNA contained unique molecular identifiers. TCRdb re-derived calls from the 5' RACE reads in MiXCR, one entry per CDR3 protein. The sample carries some 440,000 distinct CDR3 sequences, roughly a quarter recorded once. CDR1 DFQATT and CDR2 SNEGSKA come from the germline V gene (reference sequence). The J segment lost 8 bases and the V segment lost 4 bases, leaving 3 bases of the junction unmatched. The CDR3 has 11 amino acids. Separately, the same data were catalogued under a study of T cells expressing NK-cell markers. That paper states: Sorted CD3+CD56+NKG2C+, CD3+CD56+NKG2C- and CD3+CD56-NKG2C+ T cells provided the TCR beta repertoires.

Specimen: CD4+ T cells sorted from blood. The TCR originated in a woman in her late teens or twenties in good health. The V and J genes are TRBV20-1 and TRBJ1-1; 8 nucleotides align to TRBD1. The CDR3 region is CSATDRVEAFF. CDR3 coding DNA: TGCAGTGCTACGGACAGGGTCGAAGCTTTCTTT.